This TCR beta chain is drawn from a study of technical replicates of blood from a few donors. The protocol was immunoSEQ multiplex PCR, while the TCRdb copy is restricted to in-frame clones and leaves out a portion. The sample contains tens of thousands of clones, 90% to 95% of which appear only once. In this sample, this clone turned up a few times. Deletions cut 0 bases from V and 4 bases from J, with 10 bases between. CDR3 length: 14 residues. CDR1 SGHNT and CDR2 YYREEE come from the germline V gene (reference sequence). The source of this sequence is a human donor in good health. V is TRBV5-4 and J is TRBJ2-5; no definite D call. Sequencing used T cells isolated from PBMCs. In DNA, the CDR3 is TGTGCCAGCAGCTTGGAAGCCAAACCAGAGACCCAGTACTTC. Encoded protein: CASSLEAKPETQYF.